A selection of T cell receptor beta chains follows, all from one sample in a study of blood T cell repertoires in COVID-19. Some clones are missing from TCRdb's copy, which holds only in-frame ones; the method was immunoSEQ multiplex PCR. The table has more than 300,000 clones, 86% seen once; the top ten hold around 1.6%. The specimen sequenced was peripheral blood. Source of these receptors: a woman aged 50 to 60 with acute or convalescent COVID-19. Each CDR3 is given with its conserved first and last residue. Fields, in order: J gene, D gene, V gene, clone size, CDR3 DNA, CDR3 protein. The D gene is left open where the match is weak. Size is omitted from some rows. Given values are once, few, many or a class for expanded clones.

TRBJ1-2 | . | TRBV6-5 | . | TGTGCCAGCAGTTACGCCCAGGGATTTGACTATGGCTACACCTTC | CASSYAQGFDYGYTF
TRBJ2-7 | . | TRBV7-2 | . | TGTGCCAGCAGCTTATACAGCATATACGAGCAGTACTTC | CASSLYSIYEQYF
TRBJ2-7 | TRBD2 | TRBV18 | . | TGTGCCAGCTCCCAAGGACTAGCCACCGAGCAGTACTTC | CASSQGLATEQYF
TRBJ1-4 | . | TRBV12-3/TRBV12-4 | . | TGTGCCAGCAGGACGGGGGAAAAACTGTTTTTT | CASRTGEKLFF
TRBJ1-1 | . | TRBV10-3 | few | TGTGCCGCCCAGGGAGGGGCCGACTCGAACACTGAAGCTTTCTTT | CAAQGGADSNTEAFF
TRBJ2-7 | TRBD1 | TRBV27 | . | TGTGCCAGCAGCGCGACCGGGACAGATTCCTACGAGCAGTACTTC | CASSATGTDSYEQYF
TRBJ2-7 | TRBD2 | TRBV28 | . | TGTGCCAGCAGCCTCCCGCCCGGACTAGCGGGTGAGAACTACGAGCAGTACTTC | CASSLPPGLAGENYEQYF
TRBJ2-6 | . | TRBV29-1 | . | TGCAGCGTTGTATTTGTAGAGCGTCGCTCTGGGGCCAACGTCCTGACTTTC | CSVVFVERRSGANVLTF
TRBJ2-7 | TRBD1 | TRBV7-9 | . | TGTGCCAGCAGCCTGGGACAGATCTCCTACGAGCAGTACTTC | CASSLGQISYEQYF
TRBJ1-1 | . | TRBV11-2 | . | TGTGCCAGCAGCTTAGTTGGTCAAGGGGTCGCTTTCTTT | CASSLVGQGVAFF
TRBJ2-7 | TRBD1 | TRBV28 | . | TGTGCCAGCAGCTACAAGACAGGGGCAAGGTACGAGCAGTACTTC | CASSYKTGARYEQYF
TRBJ2-7 | TRBD1 | TRBV27 | . | TGTGCCAGCGCCACGGGACAGGGGTTAGCGCTGAGCTCCTACGAGCAGTACTTC | CASATGQGLALSSYEQYF
TRBJ1-5 | . | TRBV28 | . | TGTGCCAGCAGAAAAGGTCTGGGCCTCAATCAGCCCCAGCATTTT | CASRKGLGLNQPQHF
TRBJ2-7 | . | TRBV11-2 | . | TGTGCCAGCAGCTTAACAGGACCCTACGAGCAGTACTTC | CASSLTGPYEQYF
TRBJ1-1 | . | TRBV11-3 | few | TGTGCCAGCAGCCCGGGACAGAACACTGAAGCTTTCTTT | CASSPGQNTEAFF
TRBJ2-1 | TRBD2 | TRBV7-2 | . | TGTGCCAGCAGCCCCCATGGGACTAGCGGGCGGAATGAGCAGTTCTTC | CASSPHGTSGRNEQFF
TRBJ2-2 | . | TRBV29-1 | . | TGCAGCGTTGAAGCGGGAGAGGGGGAGCTGTTTTTT | CSVEAGEGELFF
TRBJ2-1 | TRBD2 | TRBV27 | . | TGTGCCAGCACCCCGGGACTAGGAAACAATGAGCAGTTCTTC | CASTPGLGNNEQFF
TRBJ2-6 | . | TRBV19 | . | TGTGCCAGTAGTATTTCCCCAGGGTCTGGGGCCAACGTCCTGACTTTC | CASSISPGSGANVLTF
TRBJ1-4 | . | TRBV21-1 | . | TGTGCCAGCAGCAAAGAAAAGGGAACAGGGGGCAAAACAACTAATGAAAAACTGTTTTTT | CASSKEKGTGGKTTNEKLFF
TRBJ2-1 | . | TRBV3-1/TRBV3-2 | . | TGTGCCAGCAGCCAAGACACGGGGGAAGGTGAGCAGTTCTTC | CASSQDTGEGEQFF
TRBJ1-5 | . | TRBV7-9 | . | TGTGCCAGCAGCTTTAGCGATCAGCCCCAGCATTTT | CASSFSDQPQHF
TRBJ2-7 | TRBD1 | TRBV7-9 | . | TGTGCCAGCAGCCCAGGGACAGGGACCTACGAGCAGTACTTC | CASSPGTGTYEQYF
TRBJ2-7 | TRBD1 | TRBV9 | . | TGTGCCAGCAGCACCCGGGACAGCTCCTACGAGCAGTACTTC | CASSTRDSSYEQYF
TRBJ1-5 | TRBD1 | TRBV19 | . | TGTGCCAGTAGTAGGACCGGGACAGGGGTTTCGGATCAGCCCCAGCATTTT | CASSRTGTGVSDQPQHF
TRBJ1-1 | . | TRBV28 | few | TGTGCCAGCAGTTCTCTCAGGGTTGGGACTGAAGCTTTCTTT | CASSSLRVGTEAFF
TRBJ1-4 | . | TRBV27 | . | TGTGCCAGCAGTACTACAGGGTCGGTAAAACTGTTTTTT | CASSTTGSVKLFF
TRBJ1-5 | TRBD1 | TRBV28 | . | TGTGCCAGCAGTATAGGACAGGGTTTTGGAATTAAGCCCCAGCATTTT | CASSIGQGFGIKPQHF
TRBJ2-3 | . | TRBV29-1 | . | TGCAGCGGAACCTCTCGGGGGACAGATACGCAGTATTTT | CSGTSRGTDTQYF
TRBJ2-5 | TRBD2 | TRBV4-2 | . | TGTGCCAGCAGCGGGGAGGGGCGAGAGACCCAGTACTTC | CASSGEGRETQYF
TRBJ2-7 | TRBD1 | TRBV4-3 | . | TGCGCCAGCAGCGAGTCTGGTGGGACAGGGATCTCCTACGAGCAGTACTTC | CASSESGGTGISYEQYF
TRBJ2-3 | . | TRBV5-1 | . | TGCGCCAGCAGCTTGCCTTCCACAGATACGCAGTATTTT | CASSLPSTDTQYF
TRBJ1-3 | . | TRBV7-9 | . | TGTGCCAGCAGCTTAGCAGGAGGGGTTGGAAACACCATATATTTT | CASSLAGGVGNTIYF
TRBJ2-1 | TRBD1 | TRBV29-1 | few | TGCAGCGTTGATAGGGACAGGGGCAGGAATGAGCAGTTCTTC | CSVDRDRGRNEQFF
TRBJ1-6 | TRBD1 | TRBV5-1 | . | TGCGCCAGCAGCGATGTGACAGGGGGTCTGTCACCCCTCCACTTT | CASSDVTGGLSPLHF
TRBJ1-1 | TRBD1 | TRBV2 | . | TGTGCCAGCAGAGACAGGGGCCCGGGGTGTTTCTTT | CASRDRGPGCFF
TRBJ2-1 | TRBD1 | TRBV18 | once | TGTGCCAGCTCACACGCCGGGACAGCCAATGCCTACAATGAGCAGTTCTTC | CASSHAGTANAYNEQFF
TRBJ1-3 | . | TRBV6-5 | . | TGTGCCAGCAGCCGACAGGCGACCTCTGGAAACACCATATATTTT | CASSRQATSGNTIYF
TRBJ2-3 | TRBD1 | TRBV19 | . | TGTGCCAGTAGTATTCGGGGCAGGGGGCGTTATGCAGATACGCAGTATTTT | CASSIRGRGRYADTQYF
TRBJ2-5 | . | TRBV28 | . | TGTGCCAGCAGGGGCGTCATGACCGAAGAGACCCAGTACTTC | CASRGVMTEETQYF
TRBJ2-7 | TRBD1 | TRBV5-1 | . | TGCGCCAGCAGCTTGGAGGCAGGGGGATACGAGCAGTACTTC | CASSLEAGGYEQYF
TRBJ2-2 | TRBD1 | TRBV7-3 | . | TGTGCCAGCAGCTTAATGGGACAGGGCGGCACCGGGGAGCTGTTTTTT | CASSLMGQGGTGELFF
TRBJ2-7 | TRBD2 | TRBV7-8 | . | TGTGCCAGCAGCCGAGGGGCGGGAGTGGGCGAGCAGTACTTC | CASSRGAGVGEQYF
TRBJ2-7 | TRBD1 | TRBV6-1 | . | TGTGCCAGCAGTGGGGGACAGGGGGCGGCCCCCGACTACGAGCAGTACTTC | CASSGGQGAAPDYEQYF
TRBJ2-3 | TRBD2 | TRBV28 | . | TGTGCCAGCAACCGGGGAGGGCAGGCTAGCACAGATACGCAGTATTTT | CASNRGGQASTDTQYF
TRBJ2-7 | TRBD1 | TRBV5-8 | . | TGTGCCAGCAGCGGGCGGACAGGGGGCCGACTCGAGCAGTACTTC | CASSGRTGGRLEQYF
TRBJ1-1 | TRBD1 | TRBV6-6 | . | TGTGCCAGCAGTCAACCTGACAGGGGTGAGGGCACTGAAGCTTTCTTT | CASSQPDRGEGTEAFF
TRBJ2-2 | TRBD2 | TRBV28 | . | TGTGCCACCCCGGGGGGGAACACCGGGGAGCTGTTTTTT | CATPGGNTGELFF
TRBJ2-1 | TRBD2 | TRBV4-1 | . | TGCGCCAGCAGCCAAGATCTCCCAACTAGCGGCGGAGGACCATCGCAGTTCTTC | CASSQDLPTSGGGPSQFF